This T cell receptor (beta chain) was recovered during a study of blood T cell repertoires in COVID-19. Sequencing was performed with immunoSEQ multiplex PCR; in TCRdb, only in-frame clones are kept and a portion is missing. This sample has about 270,000 clones, with about 86% found just once. This TCR was sampled from an older man with acute or convalescent COVID-19. The sequenced sample was peripheral blood.

The CDR3 reads CSVGFPHAGQGPYEQYF. The CDR3 DNA follows: TGCAGCGTTGGTTTTCCCCACGCGGGACAGGGACCCTACGAGCAGTACTTC. The chain carries TRBV29-1 and TRBJ2-7, with 9 bases matching TRBD1. V shed 4 bases and J 2 bases; nucleotides not matched to a gene: 15. The CDR3 has 17 residues. The germline V gene encodes CDR1 SQVTM and CDR2 ANQGSEA.